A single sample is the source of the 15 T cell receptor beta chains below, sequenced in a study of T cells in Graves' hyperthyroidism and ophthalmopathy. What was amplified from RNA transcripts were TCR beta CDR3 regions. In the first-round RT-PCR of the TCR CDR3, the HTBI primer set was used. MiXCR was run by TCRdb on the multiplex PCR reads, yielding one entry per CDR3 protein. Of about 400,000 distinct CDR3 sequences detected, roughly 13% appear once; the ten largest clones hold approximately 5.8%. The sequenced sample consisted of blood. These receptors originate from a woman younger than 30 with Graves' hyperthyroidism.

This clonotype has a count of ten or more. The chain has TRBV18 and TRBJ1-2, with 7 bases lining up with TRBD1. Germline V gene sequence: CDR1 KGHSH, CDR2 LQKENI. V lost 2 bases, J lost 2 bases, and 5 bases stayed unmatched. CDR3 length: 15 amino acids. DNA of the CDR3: TGTGCCAGCTCACCAGGAGAAGGGGGCAACTATGGCTACACCTTC. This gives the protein CASSPGEGGNYGYTF.

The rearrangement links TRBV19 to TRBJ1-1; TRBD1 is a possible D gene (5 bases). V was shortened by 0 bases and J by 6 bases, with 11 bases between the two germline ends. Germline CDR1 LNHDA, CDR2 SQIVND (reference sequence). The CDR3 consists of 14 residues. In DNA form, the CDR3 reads TGTGCCAGTAGTATAGATGGGTCAGGGCCTGAAGCTTTCTTT. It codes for CASSIDGSGPEAFF. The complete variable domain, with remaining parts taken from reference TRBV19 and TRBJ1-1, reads DGGITQSPKYLFRKEGQNVTLSCEQNLNHDAMYWYRQDPGQGLRLIYYSQIVNDFQKGDIAEGYSVSREKKESFPLTVTSAQKNPTAFYLCASSIDGSGPEAFFGQGTRLTVV.

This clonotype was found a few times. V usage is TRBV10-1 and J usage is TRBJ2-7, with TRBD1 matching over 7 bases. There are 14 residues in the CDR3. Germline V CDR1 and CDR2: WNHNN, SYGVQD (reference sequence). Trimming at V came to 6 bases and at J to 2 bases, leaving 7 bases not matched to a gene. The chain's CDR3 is CASSRQGPPYEQYF. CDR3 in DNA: TGCGCCAGCAGCAGACAGGGCCCACCCTACGAGCAGTACTTC.

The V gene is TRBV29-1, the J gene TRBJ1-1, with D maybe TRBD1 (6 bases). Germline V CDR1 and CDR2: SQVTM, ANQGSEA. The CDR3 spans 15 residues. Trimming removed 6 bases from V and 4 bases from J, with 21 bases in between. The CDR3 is CSVGQGQAGSTEAFF. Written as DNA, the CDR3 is TGCAGCGTCGGGCAGGGGCAGGCTGGGTCCACTGAAGCTTTCTTT.

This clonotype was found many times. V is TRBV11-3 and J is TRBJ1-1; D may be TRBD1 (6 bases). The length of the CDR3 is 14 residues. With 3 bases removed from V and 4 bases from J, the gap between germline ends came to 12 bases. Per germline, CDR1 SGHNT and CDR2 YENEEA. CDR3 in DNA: TGTGCCAGCAGCTTCAGGGGTTACGGCACTGAAGCTTTCTTT. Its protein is CASSFRGYGTEAFF.

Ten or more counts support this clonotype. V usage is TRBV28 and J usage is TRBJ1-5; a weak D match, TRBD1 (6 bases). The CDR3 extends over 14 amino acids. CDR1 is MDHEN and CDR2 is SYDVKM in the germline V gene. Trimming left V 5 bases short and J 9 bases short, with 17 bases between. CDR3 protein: CASSRPGDLRPQHF. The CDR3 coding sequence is TGTGCCAGCAGTCGGCCAGGGGACCTCCGGCCCCAGCATTTT.

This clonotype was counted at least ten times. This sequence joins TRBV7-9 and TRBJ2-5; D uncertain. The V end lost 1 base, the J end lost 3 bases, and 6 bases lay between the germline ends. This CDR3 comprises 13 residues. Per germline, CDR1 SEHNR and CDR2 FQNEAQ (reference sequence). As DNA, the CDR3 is TGTGCCAGCAGCTTAGGCGGTGAAGAGACCCAGTACTTC. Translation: CASSLGGEETQYF.

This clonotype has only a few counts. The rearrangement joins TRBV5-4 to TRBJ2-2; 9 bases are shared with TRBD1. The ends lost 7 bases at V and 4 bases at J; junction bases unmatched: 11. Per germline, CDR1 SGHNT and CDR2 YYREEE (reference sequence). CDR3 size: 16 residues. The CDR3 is CASGLQGAPTTGELFF. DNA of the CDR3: TGTGCCAGCGGTTTACAGGGGGCGCCGACCACCGGGGAGCTGTTTTTT.

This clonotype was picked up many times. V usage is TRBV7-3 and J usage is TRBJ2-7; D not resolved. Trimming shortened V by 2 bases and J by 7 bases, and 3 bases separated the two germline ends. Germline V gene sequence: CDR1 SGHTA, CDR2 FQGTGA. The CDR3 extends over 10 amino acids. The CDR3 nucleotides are TGTGCCAGCAGCTTAGGGGAGCAGTACTTC. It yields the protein CASSLGEQYF.

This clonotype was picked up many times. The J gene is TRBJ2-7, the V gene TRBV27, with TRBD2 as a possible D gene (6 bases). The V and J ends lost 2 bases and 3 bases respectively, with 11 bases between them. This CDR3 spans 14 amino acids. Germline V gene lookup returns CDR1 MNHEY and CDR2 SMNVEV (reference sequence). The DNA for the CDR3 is TGTGCCAGCAGTTTAGCGGGACTTAGCTACGAGCAGTACTTC. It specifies CASSLAGLSYEQYF.

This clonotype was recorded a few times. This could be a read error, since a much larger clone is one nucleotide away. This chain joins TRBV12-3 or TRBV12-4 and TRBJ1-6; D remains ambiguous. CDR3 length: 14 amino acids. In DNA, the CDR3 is TGTGCCAGCCGTTTGTTGACGCTTGGTTCACCCCTCCACTTT. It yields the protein CASRLLTLGSPLHF.

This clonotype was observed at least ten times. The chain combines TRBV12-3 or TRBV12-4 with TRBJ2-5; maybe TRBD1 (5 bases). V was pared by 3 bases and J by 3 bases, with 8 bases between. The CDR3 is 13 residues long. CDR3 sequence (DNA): TGTGCCAGCAGTTTTAAGACAGAAGAGACCCAGTACTTC. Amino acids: CASSFKTEETQYF.

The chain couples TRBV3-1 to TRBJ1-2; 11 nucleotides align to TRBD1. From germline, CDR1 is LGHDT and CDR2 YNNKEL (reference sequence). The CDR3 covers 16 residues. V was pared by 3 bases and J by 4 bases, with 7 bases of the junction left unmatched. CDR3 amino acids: CASSQGTGGPAYGYTF. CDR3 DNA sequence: TGTGCCAGCAGCCAGGGGACAGGGGGACCGGCCTATGGCTACACCTTC.

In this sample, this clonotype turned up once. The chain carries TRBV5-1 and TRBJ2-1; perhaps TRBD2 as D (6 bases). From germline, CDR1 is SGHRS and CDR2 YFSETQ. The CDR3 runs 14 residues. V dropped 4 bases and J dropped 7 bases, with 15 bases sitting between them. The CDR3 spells CASSGIGRQNEQFF. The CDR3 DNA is TGCGCCAGCAGCGGGATTGGGAGGCAGAATGAGCAGTTCTTC. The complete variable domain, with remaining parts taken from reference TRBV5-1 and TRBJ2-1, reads KAGVTQTPRYLIKTRGQQVTLSCSPISGHRSVSWYQQTPGQGLQFLFEYFSETQRNKGNFPGRFSGRQFSNSRSEMNVSTLELGDSALYLCASSGIGRQNEQFFGPGTRLTVL.

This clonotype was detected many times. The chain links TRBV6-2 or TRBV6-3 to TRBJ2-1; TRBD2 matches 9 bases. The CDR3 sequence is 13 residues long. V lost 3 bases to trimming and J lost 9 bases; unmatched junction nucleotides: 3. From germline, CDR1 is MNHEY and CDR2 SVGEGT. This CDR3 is CASSYAGGGEQFF. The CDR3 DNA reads TGTGCCAGCAGTTATGCGGGAGGGGGTGAGCAGTTCTTC.